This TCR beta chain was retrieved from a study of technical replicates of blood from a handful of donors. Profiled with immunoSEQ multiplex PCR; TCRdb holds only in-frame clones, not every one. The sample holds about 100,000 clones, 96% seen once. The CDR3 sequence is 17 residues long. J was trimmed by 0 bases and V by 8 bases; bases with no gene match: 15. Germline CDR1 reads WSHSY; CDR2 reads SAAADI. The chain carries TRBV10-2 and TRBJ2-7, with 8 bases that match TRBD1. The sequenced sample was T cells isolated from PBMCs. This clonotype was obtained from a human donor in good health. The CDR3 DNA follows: TGCGCCAGCCATCCTGAGCTGGGACAGGCGAGCTCCTACGAGCAGTACTTC. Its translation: CASHPELGQASSYEQYF.